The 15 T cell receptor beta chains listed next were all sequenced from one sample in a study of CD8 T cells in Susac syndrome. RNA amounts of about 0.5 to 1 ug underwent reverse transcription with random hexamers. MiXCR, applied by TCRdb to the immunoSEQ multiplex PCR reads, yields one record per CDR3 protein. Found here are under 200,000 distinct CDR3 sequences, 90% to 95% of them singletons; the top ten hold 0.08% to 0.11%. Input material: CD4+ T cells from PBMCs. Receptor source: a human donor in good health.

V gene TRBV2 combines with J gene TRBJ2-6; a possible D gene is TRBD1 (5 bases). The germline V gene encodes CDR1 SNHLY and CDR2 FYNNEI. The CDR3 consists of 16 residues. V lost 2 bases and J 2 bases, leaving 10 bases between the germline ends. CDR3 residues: CASSEWQGTGANVLTF. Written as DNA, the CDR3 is TGTGCCAGCAGTGAATGGCAGGGAACTGGGGCCAACGTCCTGACTTTC.

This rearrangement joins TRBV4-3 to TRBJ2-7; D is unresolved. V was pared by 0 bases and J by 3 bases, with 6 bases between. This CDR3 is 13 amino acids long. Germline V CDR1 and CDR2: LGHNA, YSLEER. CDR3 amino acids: CASSQEVRYEQYF. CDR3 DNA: TGCGCCAGCAGCCAAGAAGTTCGCTACGAGCAGTACTTC.

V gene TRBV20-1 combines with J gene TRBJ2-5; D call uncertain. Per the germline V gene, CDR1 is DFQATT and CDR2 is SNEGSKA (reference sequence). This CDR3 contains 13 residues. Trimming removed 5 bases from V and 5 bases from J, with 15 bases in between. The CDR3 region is CSACFYGSETQYF. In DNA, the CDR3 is TGCAGTGCTTGCTTCTATGGATCCGAGACCCAGTACTTC.

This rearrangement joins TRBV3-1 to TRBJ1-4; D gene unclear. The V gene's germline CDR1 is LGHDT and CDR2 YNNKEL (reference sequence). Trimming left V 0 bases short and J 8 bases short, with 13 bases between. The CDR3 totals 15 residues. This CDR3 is CASSQDGRDGEKLFF. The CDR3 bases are TGTGCCAGCAGCCAAGATGGGAGGGATGGAGAAAAACTGTTTTTT. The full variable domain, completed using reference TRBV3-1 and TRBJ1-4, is DTAVSQTPKYLVTQMGNDKSIKCEQNLGHDTMYWYKQDSKKFLKIMFSYNNKELIINETVPNRFSPKSPDKAHLNLHINSLELGDSAVYFCASSQDGRDGEKLFFGSGTQLSVL.

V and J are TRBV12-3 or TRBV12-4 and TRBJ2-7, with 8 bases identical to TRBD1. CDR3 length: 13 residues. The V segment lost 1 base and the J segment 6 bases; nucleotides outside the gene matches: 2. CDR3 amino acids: CASSLGQGFEQYV. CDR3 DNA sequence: TGTGCCAGCAGTTTAGGACAGGGGTTCGAGCAGTACGTC.

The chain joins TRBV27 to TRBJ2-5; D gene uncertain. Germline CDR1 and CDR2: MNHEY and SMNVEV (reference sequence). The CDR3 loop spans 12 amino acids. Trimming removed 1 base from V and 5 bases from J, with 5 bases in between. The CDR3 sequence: CASSLLGETQYF. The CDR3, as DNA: TGTGCCAGCAGTTTATTGGGGGAGACCCAGTACTTC.

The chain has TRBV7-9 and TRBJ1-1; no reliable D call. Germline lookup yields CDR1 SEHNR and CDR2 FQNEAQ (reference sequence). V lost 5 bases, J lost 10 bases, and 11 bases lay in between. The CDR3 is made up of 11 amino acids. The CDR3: CASSQSFLAFF. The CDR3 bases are TGTGCCAGCAGCCAGTCTTTCCTAGCTTTCTTT.

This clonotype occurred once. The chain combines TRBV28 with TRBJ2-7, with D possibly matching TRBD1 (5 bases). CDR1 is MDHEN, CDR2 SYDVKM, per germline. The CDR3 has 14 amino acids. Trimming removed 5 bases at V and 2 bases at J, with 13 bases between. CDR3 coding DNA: TGTGCCAGCAGTCTTCAACAGGCGACCTACGAGCAGTACGTC. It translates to CASSLQQATYEQYV.

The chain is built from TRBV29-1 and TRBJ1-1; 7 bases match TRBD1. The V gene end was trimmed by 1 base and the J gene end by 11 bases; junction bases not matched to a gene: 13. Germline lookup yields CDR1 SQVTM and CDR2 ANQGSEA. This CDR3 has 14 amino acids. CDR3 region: CSVEGRQGGLDAFF. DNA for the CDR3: TGCAGCGTTGAAGGGCGACAGGGCGGACTGGACGCTTTCTTT.

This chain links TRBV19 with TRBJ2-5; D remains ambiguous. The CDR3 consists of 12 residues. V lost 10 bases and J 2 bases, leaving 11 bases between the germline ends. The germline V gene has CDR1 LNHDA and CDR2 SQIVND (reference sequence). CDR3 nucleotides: TGTGCCACCGGACGGGCGCAAGAGACCCAGTACTTC. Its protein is CATGRAQETQYF. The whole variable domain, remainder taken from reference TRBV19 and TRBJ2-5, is DGGITQSPKYLFRKEGQNVTLSCEQNLNHDAMYWYRQDPGQGLRLIYYSQIVNDFQKGDIAEGYSVSREKKESFPLTVTSAQKNPTAFYLCATGRAQETQYFGPGTRLLVL.

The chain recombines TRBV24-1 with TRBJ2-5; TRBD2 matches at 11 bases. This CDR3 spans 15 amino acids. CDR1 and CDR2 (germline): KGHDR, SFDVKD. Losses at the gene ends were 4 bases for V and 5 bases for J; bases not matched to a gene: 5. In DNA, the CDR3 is TGTGCCACCAGTGACCGTAGCGGGAGGGCGGAGACCCAGTACTTC. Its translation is CATSDRSGRAETQYF.

For the CDR3, the DNA is TGCAGCGTTGAGACAGGAGGGAACACTGAAGCTTTCTTT. This gives the protein CSVETGGNTEAFF. The chain has TRBV29-1 and TRBJ1-1; the D gene is possibly TRBD1 (6 bases). This CDR3 is 13 amino acids long. Per the germline V gene, CDR1 is SQVTM and CDR2 is ANQGSEA. Trimming removed 3 bases at V and 1 base at J, with 9 bases between.

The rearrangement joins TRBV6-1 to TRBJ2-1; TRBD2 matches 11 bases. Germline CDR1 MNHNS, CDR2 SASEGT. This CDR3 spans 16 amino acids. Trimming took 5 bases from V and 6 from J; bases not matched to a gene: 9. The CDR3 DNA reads TGTGCCAGCAGTCGATCCGGGACTAGCGGATTCAATGAGCAGTTCTTC. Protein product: CASSRSGTSGFNEQFF.

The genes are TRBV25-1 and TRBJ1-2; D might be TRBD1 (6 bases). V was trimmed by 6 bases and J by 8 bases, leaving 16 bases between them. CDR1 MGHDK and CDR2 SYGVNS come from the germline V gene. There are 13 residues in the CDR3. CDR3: CASRQGEMRGYTF. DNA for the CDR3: TGTGCCAGCAGACAGGGTGAAATGAGGGGCTACACCTTC.

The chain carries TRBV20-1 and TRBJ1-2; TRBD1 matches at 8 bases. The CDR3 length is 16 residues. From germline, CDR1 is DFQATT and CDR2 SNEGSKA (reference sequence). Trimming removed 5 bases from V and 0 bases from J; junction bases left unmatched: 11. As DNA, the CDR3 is TGCAGTGCTTCGGACAGGGCGGGCTCGGCTAACTATGGCTACACCTTC. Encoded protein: CSASDRAGSANYGYTF.